This TCR beta chain appears in the sequencing data of a study of cytomegalovirus exposure and HLA in healthy donors (dated by TCRdb to about 2017). For the study in its entirety: An earlier analysis of roughly 500 of the donors reported around 280 Gb of sequence data and around 110 million unique TCR beta sequences obtained from around 170 million T cells. All discovery cohort repertoires had been generated on a single sequencing platform. Along with the roughly 670-subject first cohort, a separate validation cohort of around 110 different subjects was used. The study combined high-throughput TCR immunosequencing, statistical association of individual TCRs with disease status, and machine learning to predict cytomegalovirus infection status. An earlier analysis of nearly 600 of the donors applied high-throughput TCR beta sequencing to assess whether each TCR beta V gene segment acted as functional or pseudogenic. The T cell repertoires of roughly 660 subjects were profiled by immunosequencing and related to cytomegalovirus serostatus. Rather than using new phenotypic data, the later analysis identified candidate immune exposures from TCR beta sequences and from how often those sequences occurred across donors. An early release that covered around 590 HLA-typed donors contained 250 to 350 gigabases of sequencing data and tens of millions of unique TCR sequences. Across about 370 genotyped donors of the cohort, an average of approximately 200,000 unique TCR beta nucleotide sequences per donor were sequenced, and 15% to 20% of those sequences were non-productive. A later analysis re-analyzed previously published TCR beta repertoires from 500 to 700 donors and added high-resolution HLA genotyping to study TCR occurrence patterns. About five DR-DQ haplotypes were treated as single units for association and clustering because of strong linkage in the cohort. The number of typed donors differed by locus: about 620-630 for A, B, C, DRB1 and DQB1; 500 to 550 for DQA1; 600 to 610 for DPA1; and around 490 for DPB1. Donor age, sex, ethnicity and CMV serostatus were compiled alongside the repertoire data. Class I and class II HLA loci were covered by the typing at four-digit resolution. Of the 300 to 500 genotyped donors, 80% to 90% were placed in the genetic ancestry cluster associated with self-reported Caucasian donors. The study aimed to test whether signatures of past pathogen exposure could be identified by cataloging public T cell receptors. A later genetic analysis took genome-wide SNP genotypes for about 60% of the roughly 670 donors and used that subset as a discovery cohort. On the study overall, not on this receptor specifically: CMV serostatus was the only immune exposure information available for the cohort. Linkage disequilibrium might explain the correlated functional status among segregating V segments, but an unknown experimental factor could not be excluded. According to the authors, the approach could potentially be generalized to other disease states and immunological phenotypes. Because counts were too low, about 15 rarely observed V segments, including chromosome 9 orphons, were left out of the earlier analysis of about 620 of the donors. The study listed 170 or so TCR beta chains as associated with cytomegalovirus. Specific HLA alleles were associated with some 15,000 TCR beta sequences at a false discovery rate of 0.05 in a later analysis. Only TCR beta chains were sequenced in this cohort, and the absence of alpha or paired-chain data limited detectable features. In a later analysis, HLA-associated TCR beta chains were found to be more clonally expanded and to have lower generation probabilities than equally common non-associated chains. The classifier was reported to diagnose cytomegalovirus status with high specificity and sensitivity in both the original and validation cohorts. A later analysis found that TCR association rates varied across HLA loci, with DRB1 alleles showing the most associated TCRs and HLA-C alleles the fewest. Three of the identified cytomegalovirus-associated TCR beta chains were confirmed in vitro to be specific for cytomegalovirus antigens. A further reported finding was that TCR beta sequences accurately predicted the HLA-A and HLA-B alleles for most subjects in the first cohort. In a later analysis, several top co-occurrence clusters were reported to appear linked to parvovirus B19, influenza, CMV and Epstein-Barr virus. According to a later analysis, most CMV-associated TCR beta chains appeared to be HLA-restricted, and the HLA associations seemed to be driven largely by CMV exposure. Strong co-occurrence of HLA alleles, especially DR and DQ, made assigning TCR associations to individual alleles difficult. A later genetic analysis reported fewer N-insertions in productive TCRs among donors in an Asian-associated ancestry cluster than the approximately 670-donor mean. In an earlier analysis of about 600 of the donors, most TCR beta V segments appeared in productive rearrangements about 90% or about 30% of the time, broadly matching IMGT annotations. The presence/absence analyses assumed that sequencing depth was roughly uniform across donors, and that assumption may not be true. Because HLA typing was unavailable for some donors at each locus, only the typed subset was used in association tests. Most TCR sequences were seen in very few donors, while some public TCRs were found in many individuals. In a later genetic analysis, a missense DCLRE1C variant was associated with V-gene and J-gene trimming of TCR beta chains, and the association was replicated in an independent cohort. A cluster of highly shared sequence variants was judged likely to represent a technical artifact of the sequencing pipeline. Because the 87-base-pair reads could not distinguish some IMGT-functional V segments, including TRBV6-2 and TRBV6-3, those segments were excluded.

V and J are truncated by 0 bases and 1 base respectively, leaving an intervening sequence of 9 bases. The CDR3 holds 15 amino acids from the cysteine to the phenylalanine. The retained sequence is limited to the CDR3, 45 bases, with the frame set at the first base. CDR1 and CDR2 are drawn from the germline V gene: SGHTA, FQGNSA. As concerns this clone: This clone's antigen is unknown. It has no much larger one-base neighbor in the sample; base qualities were not kept.

The cohort consisted of 650 to 700 healthy bone marrow donors. At the time of sampling, all cohort members were nominally healthy, though unrecorded immune exposures were likely present. The donor was CMV seropositive and was included in the group of approximately 300 seropositive cohort members. A peripheral blood sample was collected from each donor, and TCR beta sequencing was performed on peripheral blood mononuclear cells. The Qiagen DNeasy Blood Extraction Kit was used to extract genomic DNA from the blood cell samples. Library prep was done by the immunoSEQ multiplex PCR assay. For the multiplex PCR, a mixture combining 60 forward primers for TCR Vbeta segments and 13 reverse primers for TCR Jbeta segments was used. A multiplex PCR assay on genomic DNA amplified the CDR3 region of rearranged TCR beta genes. On the Illumina HiSeq System, the amplified TCR beta libraries were sequenced as 87-base-pair reads. The paper's data handling went like this. A later analysis tallied tens of millions of unique TCR beta chains across the 666 repertoires, and around 10 million of those chains were shared by two or more donors. Raw reads were error-corrected and collapsed into unique sequences with a nearest-neighbor algorithm that merged closely related sequences to remove PCR and sequencing errors. Alignment of CDR3 sequences to IMGT reference sequences was used to assign V, D and J gene segments. Each retained sequence needed at least a six-nucleotide match to both a V gene segment and a J gene segment. Rearrangements were called productive when the CDR3 lacked stop codons and stayed in frame with V and J; all others were non-productive. CDR3 was defined according to IMGT convention as the region running from the second conserved V-encoded cysteine to the conserved J-encoded phenylalanine. The earlier analysis of 500 to 600 of the donors excluded sequences that lacked an unambiguous match to a single V gene segment. In an earlier analysis of 450 to 750 of the donors, a V segment was called functional when productive rearrangements were above 56.7%, and segregating when the standard deviation between donors exceeded 5%. A statistical classification framework was built for diagnosing cytomegalovirus status from the catalog of TCR beta chain sequences. A later analysis assigned V and J genes by comparing TCR nucleotide sequences with IMGT/GENE-DB human TR gene sequences. A later analysis assigned CDR3 sequences and most-parsimonious VDJ recombination scenarios with the TCRdist pipeline. A later analysis defined each TCR beta chain by its CDR3 amino acid sequence plus V-gene family, and excluded reads lacking a unique V-gene family. To address suspected cross-contamination and a sequencing artifact, a later analysis removed a few hundred highly shared, low-generation-probability nucleotide sequences. In a later analysis, a clonal expansion index was calculated for each public chain from normalized within-repertoire ranks of inferred template counts. Generation probabilities in a later analysis came from a VDJ recombination model fitted to out-of-frame rearrangements, and those results were checked against IGoR. Hypergeometric tests were used in a later analysis to score TCR-TCR, TCR-HLA and TCR-CMV co-occurrence, with a repertoire-size bias correction applied to the TCR pairs. False discovery rates were estimated in a later analysis by permuting HLA or CMV assignments 20 times. In a later analysis, co-occurring TCRs were grouped using DBSCAN, with TCRdist sequence similarity added in when clustering inside HLA-allele-positive subsets. Co-occurrence clustering excluded repertoires with fewer than 30,000 or more than 120,000 public chains, plus five with anomalous nucleotide sharing. In its TCRdb copy, this immuneACCESS table keeps in-frame sequences only and misses some clones. Where compared with another copy, unresolved V genes explain less than half of these, and the others have no known cause. Clone size and the V and J calls come from that table; the DNA yielded D and trimming. The sample table contains roughly 140,000 clones; only one count was recorded for roughly 80% of them. Roughly 6.3% of the sample rests with the top ten.

The sample taken for sequencing was PBMCs. This receptor chain uses TRBV7-2 and TRBJ2-5; the D gene lacks a confident call. The sequence came from a woman in her forties in good health and CMV-seropositive. The DNA sequence follows: TGTGCCAGCAGCTTAGCGCACAGACCCCAAGAGACCCAGTACTTC. It translates as CASSLAHRPQETQYF.